The clone carrying this TCR beta chain was counted ten times or more. Its target is not known. These data come from a study of early T cells in non-severe SARS-CoV-2 infection. Turning to the study itself: Unpaired chains resulted from sequencing bulk RNA of unsorted whole blood.

Unique molecular identifiers were affixed to single, distinct cDNA molecules. TCRdb ran MiXCR on the 5' RACE reads and lists one entry per CDR3 protein. Seen here are around 67,000 distinct CDR3 sequences, roughly an eighth observed once, and the top ten hold about 1.3%. Study results and limitations: In VDJdb matching, anti-spike CD8 responses were favored while private and CD4 specificities went missing.

The sample was whole blood. The receptor's source is an adult who was a healthcare worker with PCR-confirmed SARS-CoV-2 infection or an uninfected control (not recorded which).

CDR3 in amino acids: CASSLAQAGGGEQFF. Here the CDR3 DNA reads TGTGCCAGCAGCTTAGCGCAGGCAGGGGGCGGTGAGCAGTTCTTC. The V gene is TRBV7-2, the J gene TRBJ2-1, with 8 bases identical to TRBD1. Germline V gene data show CDR1 as SGHTA and CDR2 as FQGNSA. After removal of 0 bases from V and 9 bases from J, the junction contained 7 bases not matched to a gene. CDR3 length: 15 amino acids.